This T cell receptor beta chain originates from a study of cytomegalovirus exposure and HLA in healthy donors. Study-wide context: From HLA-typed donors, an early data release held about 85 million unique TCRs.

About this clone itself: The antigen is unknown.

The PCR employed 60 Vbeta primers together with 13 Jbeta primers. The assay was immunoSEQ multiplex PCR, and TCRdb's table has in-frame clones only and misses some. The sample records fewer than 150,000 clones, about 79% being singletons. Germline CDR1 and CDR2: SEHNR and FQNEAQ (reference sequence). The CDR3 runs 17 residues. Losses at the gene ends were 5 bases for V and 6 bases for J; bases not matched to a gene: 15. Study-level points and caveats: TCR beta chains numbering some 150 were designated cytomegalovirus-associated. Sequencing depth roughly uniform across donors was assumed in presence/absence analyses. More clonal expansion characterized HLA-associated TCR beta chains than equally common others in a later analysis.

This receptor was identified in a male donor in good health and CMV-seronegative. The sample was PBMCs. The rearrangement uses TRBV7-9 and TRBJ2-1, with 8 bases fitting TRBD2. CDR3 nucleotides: TGTGCCAGCAGCGATCCCCGGGAACTAGCGGAGCCCAATGAGCAGTTCTTC. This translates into CASSDPRELAEPNEQFF.